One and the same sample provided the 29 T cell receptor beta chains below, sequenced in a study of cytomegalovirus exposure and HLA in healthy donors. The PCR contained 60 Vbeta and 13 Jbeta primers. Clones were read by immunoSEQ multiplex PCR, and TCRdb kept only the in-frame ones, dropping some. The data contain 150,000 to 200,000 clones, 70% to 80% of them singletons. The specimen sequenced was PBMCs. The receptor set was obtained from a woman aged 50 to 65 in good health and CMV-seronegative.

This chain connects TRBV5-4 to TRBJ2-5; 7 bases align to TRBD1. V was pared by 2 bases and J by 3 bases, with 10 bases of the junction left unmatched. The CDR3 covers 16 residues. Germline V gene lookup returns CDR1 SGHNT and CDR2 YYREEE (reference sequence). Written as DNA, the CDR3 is TGTGCCAGCAGCTTTCTCATTACAGGGGCTGAAGAGACCCAGTACTTC. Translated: CASSFLITGAEETQYF. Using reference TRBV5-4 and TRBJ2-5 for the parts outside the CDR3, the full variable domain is ETGVTQSPTHLIKTRGQQVTLRCSSQSGHNTVSWYQQALGQGPQFIFQYYREEENGRGNFPPRFSGLQFPNYSSELNVNALELDDSALYLCASSFLITGAEETQYFGPGTRLLVL.

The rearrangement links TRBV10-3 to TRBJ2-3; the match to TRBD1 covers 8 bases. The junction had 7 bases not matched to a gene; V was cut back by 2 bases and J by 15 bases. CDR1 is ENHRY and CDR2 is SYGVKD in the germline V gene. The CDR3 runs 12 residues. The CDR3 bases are TGTGCCATCAGTGAGGAGGACAGGGTATTATATTTT. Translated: CAISEEDRVLYF.

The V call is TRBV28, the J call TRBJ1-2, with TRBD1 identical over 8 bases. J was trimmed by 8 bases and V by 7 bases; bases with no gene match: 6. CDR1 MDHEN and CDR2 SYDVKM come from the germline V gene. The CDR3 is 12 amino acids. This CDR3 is CASTQGARGYTF. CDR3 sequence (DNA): TGTGCCAGCACCCAGGGGGCGCGGGGCTACACCTTC.

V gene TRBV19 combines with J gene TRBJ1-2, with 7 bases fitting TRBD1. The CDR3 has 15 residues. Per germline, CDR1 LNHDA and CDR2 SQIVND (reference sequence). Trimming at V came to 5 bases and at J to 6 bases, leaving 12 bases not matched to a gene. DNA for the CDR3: TGTGCCAGTAGTGGGCCCCGACAGGGTCTCGATGGCTACACCTTC. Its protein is CASSGPRQGLDGYTF.

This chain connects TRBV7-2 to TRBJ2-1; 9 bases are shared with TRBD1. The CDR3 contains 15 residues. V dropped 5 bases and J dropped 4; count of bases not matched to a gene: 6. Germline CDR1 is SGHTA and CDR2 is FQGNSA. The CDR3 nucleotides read TGTGCCAGCAGCACAGGGGGCTTCGGGTACAATGAGCAGTTCTTC. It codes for CASSTGGFGYNEQFF.

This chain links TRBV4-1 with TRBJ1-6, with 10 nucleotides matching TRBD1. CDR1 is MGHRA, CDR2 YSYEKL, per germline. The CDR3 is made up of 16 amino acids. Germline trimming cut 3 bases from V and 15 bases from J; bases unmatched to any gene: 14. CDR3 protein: CASSQVVGQGPRDLHF. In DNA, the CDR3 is TGCGCCAGCAGCCAGGTAGTGGGACAGGGGCCGCGAGACCTCCACTTT.

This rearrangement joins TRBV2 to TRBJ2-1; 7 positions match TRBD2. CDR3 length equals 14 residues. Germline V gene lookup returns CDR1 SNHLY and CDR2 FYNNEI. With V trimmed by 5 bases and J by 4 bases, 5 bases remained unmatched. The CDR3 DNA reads TGTGCCAGCAGTCAGGGACTATCTTACAATGAGCAGTTCTTC. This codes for CASSQGLSYNEQFF.

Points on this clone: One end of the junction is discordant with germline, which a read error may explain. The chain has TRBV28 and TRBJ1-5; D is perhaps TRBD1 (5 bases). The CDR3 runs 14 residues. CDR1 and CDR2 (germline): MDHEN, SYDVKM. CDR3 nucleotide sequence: TGTACCAGCAGTCCAGGGTATAGCAATCAGCCCCAGCATTTT. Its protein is CTSSPGYSNQPQHF.

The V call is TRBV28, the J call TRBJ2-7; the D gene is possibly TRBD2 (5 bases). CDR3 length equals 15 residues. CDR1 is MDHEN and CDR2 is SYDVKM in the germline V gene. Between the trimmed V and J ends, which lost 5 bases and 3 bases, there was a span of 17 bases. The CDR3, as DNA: TGTGCCAGCAGTACCCCGCTAGCTTTTCGCTACGAGCAGTACTTC. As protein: CASSTPLAFRYEQYF.

CDR3 region: CASSQVLSTGANVLTF. DNA of the CDR3: TGCGCCAGCAGCCAAGTCCTAAGTACTGGGGCCAACGTCCTGACTTTC. The rearrangement joins TRBV4-3 to TRBJ2-6; D gene unclear. This CDR3 has 16 residues. Trimming left V 1 base short and J 2 bases short, with 9 bases between. The V gene's germline CDR1 is LGHNA and CDR2 YSLEER.

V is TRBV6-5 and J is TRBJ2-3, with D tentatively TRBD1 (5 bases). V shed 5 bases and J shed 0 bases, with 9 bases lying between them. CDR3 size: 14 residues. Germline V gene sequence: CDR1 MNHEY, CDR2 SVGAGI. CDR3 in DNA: TGTGCCAGCAGTCTTCGACAGAGCACAGATACGCAGTATTTT. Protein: CASSLRQSTDTQYF.

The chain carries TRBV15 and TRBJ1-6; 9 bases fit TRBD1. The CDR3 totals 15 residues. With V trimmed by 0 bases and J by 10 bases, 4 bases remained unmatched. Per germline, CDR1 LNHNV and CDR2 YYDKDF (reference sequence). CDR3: CATSREDRGGSPLHF. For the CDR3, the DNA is TGTGCCACCAGCAGAGAGGACAGGGGTGGGTCACCCCTCCACTTT. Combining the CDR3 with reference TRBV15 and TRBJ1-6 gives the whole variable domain DAMVIQNPRYQVTQFGKPVTLSCSQTLNHNVMYWYQQKSSQAPKLLFHYYDKDFNNEADTPDNFQSRRPNTSFCFLDIRSPGLGDTAMYLCATSREDRGGSPLHFGNGTRLTVT.

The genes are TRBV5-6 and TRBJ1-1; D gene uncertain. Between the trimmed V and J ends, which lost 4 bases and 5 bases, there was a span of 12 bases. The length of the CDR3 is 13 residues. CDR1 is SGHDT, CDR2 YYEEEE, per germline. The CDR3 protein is CASSAGRKTEAFF. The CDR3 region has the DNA TGTGCCAGCAGCGCGGGCCGTAAAACTGAAGCTTTCTTT.

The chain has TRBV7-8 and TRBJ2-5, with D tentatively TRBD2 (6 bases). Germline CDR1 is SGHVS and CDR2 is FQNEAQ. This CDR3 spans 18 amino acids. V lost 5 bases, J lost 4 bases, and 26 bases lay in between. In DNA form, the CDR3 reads TGTGCCAGCAGCCCCGAGGGGAGGCTAGGAGGATGGGGAGAGACCCAGTACTTC. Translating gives CASSPEGRLGGWGETQYF. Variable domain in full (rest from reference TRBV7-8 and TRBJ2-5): GAGVSQSPRYKVAKRGQDVALRCDPISGHVSLFWYQQALGQGPEFLTYFQNEAQLDKSGLPSDRFFAERPEGSVSTLKIQRTQQEDSAVYLCASSPEGRLGGWGETQYFGPGTRLLVL.

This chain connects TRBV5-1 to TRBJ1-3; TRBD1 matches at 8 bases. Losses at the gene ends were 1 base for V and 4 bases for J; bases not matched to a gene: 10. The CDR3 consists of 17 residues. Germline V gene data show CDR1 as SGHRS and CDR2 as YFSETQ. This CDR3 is CASSLSLQGAMGNTIYF. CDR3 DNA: TGCGCCAGCAGCTTGAGTCTCCAGGGGGCAATGGGAAACACCATATATTTT.

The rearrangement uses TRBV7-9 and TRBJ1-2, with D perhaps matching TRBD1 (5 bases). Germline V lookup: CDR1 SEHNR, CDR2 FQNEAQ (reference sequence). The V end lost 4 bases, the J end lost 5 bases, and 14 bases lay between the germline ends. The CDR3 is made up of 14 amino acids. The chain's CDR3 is CASSSGHLRYGYTF. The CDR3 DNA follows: TGTGCCAGCAGCTCCGGACACCTCAGATATGGCTACACCTTC.

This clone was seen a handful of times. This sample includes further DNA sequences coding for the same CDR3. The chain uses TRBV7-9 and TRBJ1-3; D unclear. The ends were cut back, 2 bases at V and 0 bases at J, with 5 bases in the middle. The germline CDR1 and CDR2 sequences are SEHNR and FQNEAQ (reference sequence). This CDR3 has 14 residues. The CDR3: CASSLTDSGNTIYF. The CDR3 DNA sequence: TGTGCCAGCAGCTTAACAGACTCTGGAAACACCATATATTTT.

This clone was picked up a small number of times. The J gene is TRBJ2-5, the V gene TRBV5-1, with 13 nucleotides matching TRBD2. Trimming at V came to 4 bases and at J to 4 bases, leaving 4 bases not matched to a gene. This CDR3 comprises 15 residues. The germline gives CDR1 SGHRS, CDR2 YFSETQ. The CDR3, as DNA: TGCGCCAGCAGCAGCGGACTAGCGGGGGTAGAGACCCAGTACTTC. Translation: CASSSGLAGVETQYF.

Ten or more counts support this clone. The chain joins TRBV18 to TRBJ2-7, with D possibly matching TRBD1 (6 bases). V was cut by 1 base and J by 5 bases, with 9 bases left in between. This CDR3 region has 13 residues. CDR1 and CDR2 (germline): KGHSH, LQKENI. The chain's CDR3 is CASSPQQGNEQYF. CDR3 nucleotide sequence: TGTGCCAGCTCACCACAACAGGGTAACGAGCAGTACTTC. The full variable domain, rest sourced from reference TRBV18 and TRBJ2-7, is NAGVMQNPRHLVRRRGQEARLRCSPMKGHSHVYWYRQLPEEGLKFMVYLQKENIIDESGMPKERFSAEFPKEGPSILRIQQVVRGDSAAYFCASSPQQGNEQYFGPGTRLTVT.

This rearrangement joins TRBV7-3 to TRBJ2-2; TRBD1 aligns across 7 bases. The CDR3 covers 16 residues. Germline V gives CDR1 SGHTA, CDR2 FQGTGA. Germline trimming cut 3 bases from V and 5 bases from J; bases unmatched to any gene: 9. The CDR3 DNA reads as TGTGCCAGCAGCTTTACCCTCGACAGGGTTACCGGGGAGCTGTTTTTT. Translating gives CASSFTLDRVTGELFF.

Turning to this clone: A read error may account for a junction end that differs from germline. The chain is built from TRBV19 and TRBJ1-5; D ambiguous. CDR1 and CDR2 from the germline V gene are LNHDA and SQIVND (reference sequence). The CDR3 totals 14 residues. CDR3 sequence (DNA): TGTGCCAGTAGTATCCTGTGGAGCAATCAGCCCCAGCCTTTT. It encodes CASSILWSNQPQPF.

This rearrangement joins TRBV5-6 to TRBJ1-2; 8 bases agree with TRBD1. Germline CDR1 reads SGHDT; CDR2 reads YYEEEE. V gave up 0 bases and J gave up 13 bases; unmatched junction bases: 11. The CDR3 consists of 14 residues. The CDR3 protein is CASSLVNQGARGTF. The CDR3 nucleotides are TGTGCCAGCAGCTTGGTGAATCAGGGGGCTCGCGGCACCTTC. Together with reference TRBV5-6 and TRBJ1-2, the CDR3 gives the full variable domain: DAGVTQSPTHLIKTRGQQVTLRCSPKSGHDTVSWYQQALGQGPQFIFQYYEEEERQRGNFPDRFSGHQFPNYSSELNVNALLLGDSALYLCASSLVNQGARGTFGSGTRLTVV.

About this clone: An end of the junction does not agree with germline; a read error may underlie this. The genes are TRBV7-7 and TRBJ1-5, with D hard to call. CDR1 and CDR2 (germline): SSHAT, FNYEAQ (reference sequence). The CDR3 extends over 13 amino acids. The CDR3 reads CASSLALNQPQHF. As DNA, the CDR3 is TGTGCTAGCAGCTTAGCTCTTAATCAGCCCCAGCATTTT.

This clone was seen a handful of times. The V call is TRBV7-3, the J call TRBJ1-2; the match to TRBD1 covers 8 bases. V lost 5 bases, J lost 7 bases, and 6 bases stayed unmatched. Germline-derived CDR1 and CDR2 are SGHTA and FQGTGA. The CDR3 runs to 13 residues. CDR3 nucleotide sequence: TGTGCCAGCAGCCCAGACAGGGGCGGTGGCTACACCTTC. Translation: CASSPDRGGGYTF. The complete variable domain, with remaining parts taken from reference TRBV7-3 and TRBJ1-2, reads GAGVSQTPSNKVTEKGKYVELRCDPISGHTALYWYRQSLGQGPEFLIYFQGTGAADDSGLPNDRFFAVRPEGSVSTLKIQRTERGDSAVYLCASSPDRGGGYTFGSGTRLTVV.

The CDR3 DNA sequence: TGTGCCAGCAGGCCCCCCACAGGAGGGAACGAGCAGTACTTC. Translating gives CASRPPTGGNEQYF. This sequence joins TRBV18 and TRBJ2-7, with D possibly matching TRBD2 (6 bases). CDR1 KGHSH and CDR2 LQKENI come from the germline V gene. Trimming stripped 8 bases from V and 5 bases from J, with 19 bases between. The CDR3 is 14 amino acids.

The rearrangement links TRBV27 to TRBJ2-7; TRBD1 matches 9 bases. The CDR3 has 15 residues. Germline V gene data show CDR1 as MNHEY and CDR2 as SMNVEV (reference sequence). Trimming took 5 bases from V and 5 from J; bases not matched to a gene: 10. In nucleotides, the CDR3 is TGTGCCAGCAGTCCCCGACAGGGGGGGTCCCACGAGCAGTACTTC. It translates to CASSPRQGGSHEQYF.

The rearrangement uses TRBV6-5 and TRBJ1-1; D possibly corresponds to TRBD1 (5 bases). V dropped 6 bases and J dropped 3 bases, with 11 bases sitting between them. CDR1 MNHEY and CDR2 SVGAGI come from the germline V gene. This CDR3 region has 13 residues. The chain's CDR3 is CASSDSKYTEAFF. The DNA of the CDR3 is TGTGCCAGCAGCGACAGTAAGTACACTGAAGCTTTCTTT.

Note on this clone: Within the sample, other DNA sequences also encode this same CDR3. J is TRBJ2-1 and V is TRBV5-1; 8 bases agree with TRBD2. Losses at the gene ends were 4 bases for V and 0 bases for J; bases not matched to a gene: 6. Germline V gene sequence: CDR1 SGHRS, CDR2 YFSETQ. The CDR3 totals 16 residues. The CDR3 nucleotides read TGCGCCAGCAGCCTCACTAGCGGTAGCTCCTACAATGAGCAGTTCTTC. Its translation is CASSLTSGSSYNEQFF.

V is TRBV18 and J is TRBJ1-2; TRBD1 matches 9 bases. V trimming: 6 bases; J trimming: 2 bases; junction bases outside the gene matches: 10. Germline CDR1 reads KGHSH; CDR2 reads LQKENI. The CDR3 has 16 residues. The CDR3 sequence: CASSDTVGQGNYGYTF. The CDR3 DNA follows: TGTGCCAGCTCTGACACCGTGGGACAGGGAAACTATGGCTACACCTTC.